This TCR beta chain was identified in a study of T cell responses to AZD1222 COVID-19 vaccine (dated by TCRdb to the early 2020s). Notes on the research overall: AZD1222 recipients given second doses at about 4 weeks or at about 12 weeks were pooled, since spike-specific TCR depth and breadth were not found to differ between the two schedules. A total of 233 trial participants underwent TCR sequencing, of whom some 210 received two doses of AZD1222 and some 26 received two doses of the MenACWY control vaccine. Trial participants were enrolled by age into subgroups of 18-55, 56-69 and 70-plus years, and 148, 28 and 57 TCR-sequenced participants, respectively, were included in these subgroups.

Points the paper makes about the study in general: Only a handful of AZD1222 recipients were SARS-CoV-2 seropositive at baseline, limiting conclusions about previously exposed vaccinees. No day 14 peak-response samples were available, so repertoires were characterized only after the peak T cell response. Participants were mostly white British and included more females than males, and it was suggested by the authors that clonal diversity may have been underestimated. Epitopes outside the regions mutated in the B.1.351 and B.1.1.7 variants were reportedly recognized by nearly half of the unique spike-specific TCRs. After two AZD1222 doses, both the breadth and the depth of spike-specific TCRs were significantly higher than at day 0 and than in MenACWY recipients. The 56-69-year group was small, and its depth increase did not reach significance, likely because of low power. Vaccine-associated CD4 TCRs spanned the whole spike protein, with dominant responses in regions 160-218 and 743-854.

On this clone itself: There is no known antigen for this receptor. Base quality data are lacking; no much larger clone is found one base away.

The CDR3 has 16 amino acids, counting the end cysteine and phenylalanine. Only the CDR3 portion is preserved as DNA: 48 bases, with reading frame beginning at the first base. CDR1 SEHNR and CDR2 FQNEAQ are derived from the germline V gene (reference sequence). The V end loses 6 bases and the J end loses 5 bases, and a stretch of 20 bases separates them. What this sample's time point label stands for: baseline before first vaccination. Samples from vaccinated people were obtained from the UK trials COV001 and COV002, which included a single-blind randomized controlled phase 2/3 trial of AZD1222 (ChAdOx1 nCoV-19) in healthy adults. For TCRbeta chain sequencing, PBMC samples from trial participants were taken at day 0 and at day 28 after the second dose. The CDR3 regions of human TCRbeta chains were analyzed by immunosequencing. On the authors' methods: TCRs in the repertoires were compared against a reference library of SARS-CoV-2-specific TCRs that had been generated with the MIRA antigen-specificity platform. Breadth was defined as the fraction of unique TCRs that were SARS-CoV-2-associated, and depth was defined as the fraction of total T cells that were SARS-CoV-2-associated. Using the MIRA data, every spike-specific TCR was mapped to the spike region that the TCR reacted to and assigned to either a CD4 or a CD8 class. Log10-transformed breadth and depth values were compared by one-way ANOVA with Sidak's multiple comparisons tests. Held by TCRdb, this immuneACCESS table contains in-frame sequences only and omits some clones. Under half of the omission traces to an unresolved V gene where checked; the cause of the rest is unknown. The D gene and trimming were derived from the DNA, and the V and J assignments and clone size from that table. The sample has roughly 140,000 clones on record, 91% of them singletons. The ten largest clones capture roughly 4.6% of the sample.

Sequencing was performed on peripheral blood, taken on day 0 of AZD1222 vaccination. The TCR was taken from an adult in good health. The chain is made from TRBV7-9 and TRBJ1-3; TRBD1 is a weak D gene call, 6 bases matching. The CDR3 region: CASRSPRDIQRNTIYF. The nucleotide sequence reads as follows: TGTGCCAGCAGATCTCCCCGGGACATCCAGCGAAACACCATATATTTT.